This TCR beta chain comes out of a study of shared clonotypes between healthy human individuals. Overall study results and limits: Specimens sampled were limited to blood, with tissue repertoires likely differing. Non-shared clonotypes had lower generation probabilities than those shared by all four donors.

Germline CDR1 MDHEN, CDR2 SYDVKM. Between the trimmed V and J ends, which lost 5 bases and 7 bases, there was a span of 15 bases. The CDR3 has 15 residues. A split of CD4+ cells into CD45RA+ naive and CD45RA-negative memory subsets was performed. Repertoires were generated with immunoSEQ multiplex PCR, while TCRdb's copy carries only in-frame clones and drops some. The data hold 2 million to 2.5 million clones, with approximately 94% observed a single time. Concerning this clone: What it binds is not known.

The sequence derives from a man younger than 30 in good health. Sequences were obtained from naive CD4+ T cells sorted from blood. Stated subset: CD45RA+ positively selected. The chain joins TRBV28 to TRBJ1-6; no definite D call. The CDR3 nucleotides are TGTGCCAGCAGTCGACGGGAAATCAGGAATTCACCCCTCCACTTT. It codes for CASSRREIRNSPLHF. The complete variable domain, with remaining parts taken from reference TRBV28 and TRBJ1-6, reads DVKVTQSSRYLVKRTGEKVFLECVQDMDHENMFWYRQDPGLGLRLIYFSYDVKMKEKGDIPEGYSVSREKKERFSLILESASTNQTSMYLCASSRREIRNSPLHFGNGTRLTVT.